This T cell receptor beta chain was retrieved from a study of blood T cell repertoires in COVID-19. This table comes from immunoSEQ multiplex PCR, and its TCRdb copy is limited to in-frame clones, with some not included. The data contain some 250,000 clones, roughly 82% of them singletons. Source material: peripheral blood. This clonotype originated in a man older than 75 with acute or convalescent COVID-19.

The CDR3 DNA is TGTGCCAGCAGGCCTGGAGGTACCTGGGGCTCTGGAAACACCATATATTTT. The encoded protein is CASRPGGTWGSGNTIYF. This rearrangement joins TRBV6-2 or TRBV6-3 to TRBJ1-3; the D is unclear. This CDR3 contains 17 residues. V was cut by 6 bases and J by 0 bases, with 18 bases left in between. CDR1 MNHEY and CDR2 SVGEGT come from the germline V gene.